This T cell receptor (beta chain) was sequenced for a study of CD8+CD57+ T cells in acquired aplastic anemia. The wider study: Each DNA sample taken from sorted CD4+ and CD8+ cells came to approximately 3 ug on average. Findings and limits, study-wide: Patients and controls shared some 30 CD8+ CDR3 sequences.

Genomic DNA templated the TCR beta VDJ and CDR3 profiling. Using its own MiXCR run on the reads, TCRdb lists one record per CDR3 protein. The repertoire holds approximately 95,000 distinct CDR3 sequences, with roughly 70% as singletons. Flow cytometry had shown expanded CD8+CD57+ cells in the patients chosen for sequencing. The patients, all of them, had severe acquired aplastic anemia. Blood sampling was performed on the patients, and none of them had received therapy by then. Regarding this clonotype: Its target is not known.

With V trimmed by 7 bases and J by 7 bases, 6 bases remained unmatched. The CDR3 runs to 14 residues. The rearrangement joins TRBV12-3 or TRBV12-4 to TRBJ1-5; TRBD1 agrees at 11 bases. The sequencing input was sorted CD4+, CD8+, or CD8+CD57+ T cells (not recorded which) from PBMCs. This receptor was identified in a human donor with aplastic anemia. CDR3 in amino acids: CASTRTGGGQPQHF. DNA for the CDR3: TGTGCCAGCACCCGGACAGGGGGCGGGCAGCCCCAGCATTTT.